Below, 17 T cell receptor beta chains from the same sample are listed, as sequenced in a study of shared clonotypes between healthy human individuals. Using immunoSEQ multiplex PCR, the repertoire was profiled, and TCRdb retains in-frame clones only, with some absent. The data show fewer than 700,000 clones, roughly 72% seen once. Sequences were obtained from PBMCs. The receptors originated from a woman between 40 and 55 years old in good health. Some clones in this sample may be carry-over from other donors' samples.

The chain has TRBV6-1 and TRBJ2-5; D gene unclear. CDR3 length: 15 amino acids. The germline V gene has CDR1 MNHNS and CDR2 SASEGT. Between the trimmed V and J ends, which lost 7 bases and 2 bases, there was a span of 17 bases. CDR3 nucleotides: TGTGCCAGCACCAAAAGACTGACCGCACAAGAGACCCAGTACTTC. Its translation: CASTKRLTAQETQYF.

The gene calls are TRBV10-1 and TRBJ1-2, with 8 bases aligning to TRBD1. Germline V gene sequence: CDR1 WNHNN, CDR2 SYGVQD (reference sequence). The length of the CDR3 is 13 residues. J was trimmed by 7 bases and V by 8 bases; bases with no gene match: 9. This CDR3 reads CASQDRERFGYTF. The CDR3 DNA reads TGCGCCAGCCAGGACAGGGAGAGGTTTGGCTACACCTTC.

The chain has TRBV19 and TRBJ2-1; D perhaps matches TRBD2 (7 bases). This CDR3 has 17 residues. Between the trimmed V and J ends, which lost 6 bases and 0 bases, there was a span of 18 bases. The germline V gene has CDR1 LNHDA and CDR2 SQIVND (reference sequence). As DNA, the CDR3 is TGTGCCAGTAGGAACGGGGGGCGCCCCAGCTCCTACAATGAGCAGTTCTTC. Its protein product is CASRNGGRPSSYNEQFF.

This chain uses TRBV7-2 with TRBJ2-3, with D unclear. Germline V gene lookup returns CDR1 SGHTA and CDR2 FQGNSA. This CDR3 comprises 15 residues. The V gene lost 6 bases and the J gene lost 4 bases, with 17 bases spanning the gap. CDR3 region: CASSLDGRLADTQYF. The CDR3 DNA reads TGTGCCAGCAGTCTGGACGGACGGTTGGCAGATACGCAGTATTTT. The variable domain in full, with the rest retrieved from reference TRBV7-2 and TRBJ2-3, is GAGVSQSPSNKVTEKGKDVELRCDPISGHTALYWYRQSLGQGLEFLIYFQGNSAPDKSGLPSDRFSAERTGGSVSTLTIQRTQQEDSAVYLCASSLDGRLADTQYFGPGTRLTVL.

This clone has a handful of counts. The V gene is TRBV28, the J gene TRBJ2-2; D call uncertain. Germline CDR1 is MDHEN and CDR2 is SYDVKM. V was trimmed by 3 bases and J by 5 bases, leaving 7 bases between them. The CDR3 is made up of 13 amino acids. The CDR3, as DNA: TGTGCCAGCAGTTTTCGCAGGACCGGGGAGCTGTTTTTT. This codes for CASSFRRTGELFF.

This clone came up many times. The chain carries TRBV27 and TRBJ2-5; 9 bases fit TRBD1. This CDR3 contains 16 residues. V shed 5 bases, J shed 2 bases, and the junction held 9 bases outside the gene matches. The germline V gene has CDR1 MNHEY and CDR2 SMNVEV (reference sequence). CDR3 region: CASSPGTGIGQETQYF. The DNA for the CDR3 is TGTGCCAGCAGTCCCGGGACAGGGATAGGGCAAGAGACCCAGTACTTC.

The chain is built from TRBV12-5 and TRBJ2-7; 9 bases are a match to TRBD1. Germline loops: CDR1 LGHNT, CDR2 FRNRAP. Losses at the gene ends were 5 bases for V and 6 bases for J; bases not matched to a gene: 5. There are 13 residues in the CDR3. The CDR3 nucleotides read TGTGCTAGTGGTCTAGGGACAGGGTCCGAGCAGTACTTC. This sequence encodes CASGLGTGSEQYF.

The rearrangement uses TRBV2 and TRBJ2-3; D call uncertain. The CDR3 length is 16 residues. The V and J ends lost 6 bases and 0 bases respectively, with 16 bases between them. Germline V gene data show CDR1 as SNHLY and CDR2 as FYNNEI. CDR3 protein: CASSTTDTLSTDTQYF. The CDR3 coding sequence is TGTGCCAGCAGCACGACTGACACCCTCAGCACAGATACGCAGTATTTT.

V gene TRBV4-2 combines with J gene TRBJ2-1; 8 bases are a match to TRBD2. The germline V gene encodes CDR1 LGHNA and CDR2 YNFKEQ. V trimming: 2 bases; J trimming: 1 base; junction bases outside the gene matches: 7. CDR3 length equals 17 residues. This CDR3 reads CASSQNPAGDSYNEQFF. The CDR3 DNA follows: TGTGCCAGCAGCCAAAACCCAGCGGGAGATTCCTACAATGAGCAGTTCTTC.

The chain has TRBV5-6 and TRBJ2-1; the D is unclear. The length of the CDR3 is 14 residues. Trimming took off 0 bases at V and 0 bases at J, with 4 bases between the two ends. Germline V gene lookup returns CDR1 SGHDT and CDR2 YYEEEE. For the CDR3, the DNA is TGTGCCAGCAGCTTGGGGGACTCCTACAATGAGCAGTTCTTC. Amino acid sequence: CASSLGDSYNEQFF.

As to this clone: A read error likely explains this, since a far larger clone differs by one base. The genes are TRBV7-2 and TRBJ1-5; D is uncertain. The V and J ends lost 6 bases and 0 bases respectively, with 3 bases between them. CDR1 and CDR2 (germline): SGHTA, FQGNSA. This CDR3 spans 12 amino acids. CDR3 in amino acids: CASSGSNQPQHF. Written as DNA, the CDR3 is TGTGCCAGCAGTGGTAGCAATCAGCCCCAGCATTTT. Supplemented by reference TRBV7-2 and TRBJ1-5, the full variable domain reads GAGVSQSPSNKVTEKGKDVELRCDPISGHTALYWYRQSLGQGLEFLIYFQGNSAPDKSGLPSDRFSAERTGGSVSTLTIQRTQQEDSAVYLCASSGSNQPQHFGDGTRLSIL.

The rearrangement joins TRBV2 to TRBJ1-1; D is ambiguous. In germline, CDR1 is SNHLY, CDR2 FYNNEI. V was shortened by 7 bases and J by 1 base, with 10 bases between the two germline ends. This CDR3 is built from 13 residues. In DNA form, the CDR3 reads TGTGCCAGCACCCCAGAGTCGAACACTGAAGCTTTCTTT. This codes for CASTPESNTEAFF.

The CDR3 DNA is TGTGCCAGCAGCCAAGATGGGGGAGCTGGAAACACCATATATTTT. Translation: CASSQDGGAGNTIYF. The chain links TRBV14 to TRBJ1-3, with D perhaps TRBD1 (5 bases). Germline V gene sequence: CDR1 SGHDN, CDR2 FVKESK. The CDR3 length is 15 residues. V dropped 0 bases and J dropped 2 bases, with 8 bases sitting between them.

The genes are TRBV7-9 and TRBJ2-3; no clear D gene. The CDR3 covers 16 residues. V shed 4 bases and J shed 1 base, with 15 bases lying between them. The V gene's germline CDR1 is SEHNR and CDR2 FQNEAQ (reference sequence). The CDR3 nucleotides read TGTGCCAGCAGCTCCGTGAGAGACCGAGGCACAGATACGCAGTATTTT. Amino acid sequence: CASSSVRDRGTDTQYF.

V and J are TRBV29-1 and TRBJ2-7; D perhaps matches TRBD2 (5 bases). In germline, CDR1 is SQVTM, CDR2 ANQGSEA. The CDR3 loop spans 12 amino acids. The germline V and J ends were trimmed by 8 bases and 0 bases, with 11 bases remaining between them. CDR3 region: CSFTGGSYEQYF. CDR3 in DNA: TGCAGCTTCACCGGAGGCTCCTACGAGCAGTACTTC.

Only a few counts were recorded for this clone. The chain couples TRBV7-2 to TRBJ2-1; 14 bases agree with TRBD2. J gave up 12 bases and V 5 bases, and 12 bases lay outside the gene matches. The CDR3 contains 16 residues. CDR1 SGHTA and CDR2 FQGNSA come from the germline V gene. CDR3 in DNA: TGTGCCAGCAGCCCGCCCGGGACTAGCGGGAGTAAATCGCAGTTCTTC. It specifies CASSPPGTSGSKSQFF.

This clone appeared a single time. Other nucleotide sequences from this sample produce the same CDR3. The V call is TRBV7-2, the J call TRBJ2-1; D is uncertain. Germline V gene sequence: CDR1 SGHTA, CDR2 FQGNSA. The CDR3 contains 14 residues. V shed 0 bases and J shed 2 bases, with 5 bases lying between them. The CDR3 loop is CASSLAGPYNEQFF. CDR3 in DNA: TGTGCCAGCAGCTTAGCCGGGCCCTACAATGAGCAGTTCTTC.